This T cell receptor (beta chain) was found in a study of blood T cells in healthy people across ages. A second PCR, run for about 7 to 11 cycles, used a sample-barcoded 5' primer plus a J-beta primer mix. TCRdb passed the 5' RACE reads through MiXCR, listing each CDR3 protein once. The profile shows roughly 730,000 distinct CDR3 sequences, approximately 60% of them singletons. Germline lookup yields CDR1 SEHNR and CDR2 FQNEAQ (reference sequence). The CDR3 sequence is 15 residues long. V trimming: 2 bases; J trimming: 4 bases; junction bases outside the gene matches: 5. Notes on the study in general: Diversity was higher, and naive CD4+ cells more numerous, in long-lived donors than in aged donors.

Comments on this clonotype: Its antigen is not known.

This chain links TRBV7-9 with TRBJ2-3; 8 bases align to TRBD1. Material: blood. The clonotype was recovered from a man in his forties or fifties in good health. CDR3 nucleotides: TGTGCCAGCAGCTTATTAGGCAGGGGGCCAGATACGCAGTATTTT. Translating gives CASSLLGRGPDTQYF.